This T cell receptor (beta chain) was obtained from a study of T cells after yellow fever vaccination. TCRdb used MiXCR to reprocess the 5' RACE reads, holding one entry per CDR3 protein. The table has approximately 600,000 distinct CDR3 sequences, 9% to 15% seen once. The CDR3 contains 13 residues. The ends were cut back, 4 bases at V and 7 bases at J, with 11 bases in the middle. The V gene's germline CDR1 is LNHNV and CDR2 YYDKDF (reference sequence). The sequencing here drew on PBMCs, taken on the day of the yellow fever booster vaccination. The receptor was derived from a man under 40 who received the YFV17D yellow fever vaccine. The rearrangement links TRBV15 to TRBJ2-1; D is unclear. The CDR3 here is CATSIPAGNEQFF. CDR3 sequence (DNA): TGTGCCACCAGCATTCCTGCCGGGAATGAGCAGTTCTTC.